The 9 T cell receptor beta chains in this list originate from one sample, sequenced in a study of patients and donors after allogeneic stem cell transplantation. TCRdb ran MiXCR on the RT-PCR reads and lists one entry per CDR3 protein. The sample includes approximately 250,000 distinct CDR3 sequences, roughly 14% of them seen just once. Sequenced sample: blood, either unsorted or a sorted T cell fraction (not recorded which). These receptors all come from a human donor who was either an allogeneic HSCT recipient or a stem cell or donor lymphocyte infusion donor (not recorded which). It is not recorded whose cells these are; they may come from a transplant donor.

Only a few counts were recorded for this clonotype. The chain employs TRBV20-1 and TRBJ1-5, with 11 bases aligning to TRBD1. The trim removed 2 bases at V and 6 bases at J, leaving 12 bases unmatched. The CDR3 contains 17 residues. The germline V gene has CDR1 DFQATT and CDR2 SNEGSKA (reference sequence). CDR3 in DNA: TGCAGTGCTAGACTCGGACAGGGGGCCTCTTGGGGTCAGCCCCAGCATTTT. Translation: CSARLGQGASWGQPQHF.

J is TRBJ1-6 and V is TRBV6-1, with unresolved D. V shed 5 bases and J shed 7 bases, with 12 bases lying between them. The CDR3 extends over 14 amino acids. Germline CDR1 MNHNS, CDR2 SASEGT. The CDR3 reads CASSKAMGNSPLHF. The DNA for the CDR3 is TGTGCCAGCAGTAAGGCCATGGGGAATTCACCCCTCCACTTT.

This clonotype was detected only a few times. The chain links TRBV20-1 to TRBJ1-1, with 10 bases fitting TRBD1. J lost 4 bases, V lost 3 bases, and 5 bases had no gene match. This CDR3 is 14 amino acids long. Germline CDR1 and CDR2: DFQATT and SNEGSKA (reference sequence). This CDR3 is CSARTGGPGTEAFF. The CDR3 DNA follows: TGCAGTGCTAGGACAGGGGGCCCAGGCACTGAAGCTTTCTTT.

The chain combines TRBV24-1 with TRBJ2-2; perhaps D is TRBD1 or TRBD2 (6 bases each). In germline, CDR1 is KGHDR, CDR2 SFDVKD. Between the trimmed V and J ends, which lost 10 bases and 6 bases, there was a span of 14 bases. This CDR3 region has 13 residues. This CDR3 is CATASGAAGELFF. The CDR3 DNA follows: TGTGCCACGGCCTCGGGGGCGGCCGGGGAGCTGTTTTTT.

The J gene is TRBJ1-5, the V gene TRBV20-1, with D possibly matching TRBD1 (5 bases). The CDR3 consists of 14 residues. Trimming stripped 5 bases from V and 3 bases from J, with 14 bases between. Germline loops: CDR1 DFQATT, CDR2 SNEGSKA (reference sequence). CDR3 loop: CSAGGSRVNQPQHF. The CDR3 DNA reads TGCAGTGCTGGGGGTAGCAGAGTCAATCAGCCCCAGCATTTT.

This clonotype was counted a few times. This chain uses TRBV7-2 with TRBJ1-2, with unresolved D. The germline CDR1 and CDR2 sequences are SGHTA and FQGNSA. CDR3 size: 14 residues. V gave up 4 bases and J gave up 1 base, with 10 bases separating them. CDR3 DNA sequence: TGTGCCAGCAGCTCACAGCCCCTTAACTATGGCTACACCTTC. Amino acid sequence: CASSSQPLNYGYTF.

The chain recombines TRBV12-3 or TRBV12-4 with TRBJ2-3, with 13 bases that match TRBD2. The CDR3 contains 16 residues. V lost 6 bases to trimming and J lost 3 bases; unmatched junction nucleotides: 6. For the CDR3, the DNA is TGTGCCAGCAGGCGGACTAGCGGGGGTGCGACAGATACGCAGTATTTT. Amino acids: CASRRTSGGATDTQYF.

This clonotype was observed a handful of times. The chain couples TRBV7-9 to TRBJ2-3; TRBD2 agrees at 7 bases. Germline V gene data show CDR1 as SEHNR and CDR2 as FQNEAQ (reference sequence). The trim removed 5 bases at V and 0 bases at J, leaving 2 bases unmatched. The CDR3 sequence is 14 residues long. The CDR3, as DNA: TGTGCCAGCAGCAGGACTAGAAGCACAGATACGCAGTATTTT. Protein: CASSRTRSTDTQYF.

This chain's CDR3 is CASSQSQLVGGSTF. As DNA, the CDR3 is TGCGCCAGCAGCCAATCCCAACTGGTCGGGGGGTCCACCTTC. The chain carries TRBV4-3 and TRBJ1-2, with D maybe TRBD1 (5 bases). Germline assignment: CDR1 LGHNA and CDR2 YSLEER. This CDR3 comprises 14 residues. The V end lost 2 bases, the J end lost 13 bases, and 20 bases lay between the germline ends.